Each of the 23 T cell receptor beta chains below was sequenced from the same sample in a study of blood T cell repertoires in COVID-19. Generated by immunoSEQ multiplex PCR, the TCRdb table keeps only in-frame clones and is missing some. The sample consists of 210,000 or so clones, just under 85% of them appearing once. Sequences were obtained from peripheral blood. The receptors stem from a woman aged 70-85 years with active or convalescent COVID-19.

The count of this clone is one. The chain has TRBV6-2 or TRBV6-3 and TRBJ2-2; the match to TRBD2 covers 9 bases. The CDR3 totals 15 residues. Germline assignment: CDR1 MNHEY and CDR2 SVGEGT. V was clipped by 5 bases and J by 2 bases; unmatched bases: 3. The CDR3 protein is CASSGAGGNTGELFF. Here the CDR3 DNA reads TGTGCCAGCAGTGGAGCGGGAGGTAACACCGGGGAGCTGTTTTTT.

This clone was recorded once. The genes are TRBV11-2 and TRBJ1-3, with D possibly TRBD1 on 5 matching bases. Deletions cut 5 bases from V and 4 bases from J, with 12 bases between. This CDR3 region has 14 residues. Germline CDR1 is SGHAT and CDR2 is FQNNGV. In nucleotides, the CDR3 is TGTGCCAGCAGCCAACGGGGGGAGGGAAACACCATATATTTT. Translation gives CASSQRGEGNTIYF.

V usage is TRBV3-1 (or the pseudogene TRBV3-2) and J usage is TRBJ1-6; TRBD1 matches at 7 bases. Germline V gives CDR1 LGHDT, CDR2 YNNKEL (reference sequence). The J segment lost 7 bases and the V segment lost 4 bases, leaving 7 bases of the junction unmatched. The CDR3 totals 15 residues. CDR3 sequence: CASSPRDSGNSPLHF. The CDR3 region has the DNA TGTGCCAGCAGCCCGAGGGACAGTGGCAATTCACCCCTCCACTTT.

The chain links TRBV7-9 to TRBJ2-2; 8 positions match TRBD1. Germline loops: CDR1 SEHNR, CDR2 FQNEAQ (reference sequence). Trimming removed 3 bases from V and 1 base from J; junction bases left unmatched: 4. The CDR3 contains 16 residues. The CDR3 nucleotides read TGTGCCAGCAGCTTCACCGGGACAGGGAACACCGGGGAGCTGTTTTTT. Amino acid sequence: CASSFTGTGNTGELFF.

The J gene is TRBJ1-1, the V gene TRBV2, with D hard to call. V lost 7 bases, J lost 6 bases, and 12 bases lay in between. Germline CDR1 SNHLY, CDR2 FYNNEI. The CDR3 is 12 residues long. CDR3 DNA sequence: TGTGCCAGCATAGGACTATTACCTGAAGCTTTCTTT. It encodes CASIGLLPEAFF.

The genes are TRBV5-1 and TRBJ2-3; a weak D match, TRBD1 (6 bases). The V end lost 4 bases, the J end lost 1 base, and 19 bases lay between the germline ends. Germline loops: CDR1 SGHRS, CDR2 YFSETQ. The CDR3 covers 17 residues. CDR3 loop: CASSPRQGTPRTDTQYF. CDR3 sequence (DNA): TGCGCCAGCAGCCCACGTCAGGGGACACCACGCACAGATACGCAGTATTTT. The full variable domain, its missing parts supplied by reference TRBV5-1 and TRBJ2-3, is KAGVTQTPRYLIKTRGQQVTLSCSPISGHRSVSWYQQTPGQGLQFLFEYFSETQRNKGNFPGRFSGRQFSNSRSEMNVSTLELGDSALYLCASSPRQGTPRTDTQYFGPGTRLTVL.

The chain links TRBV6-1 to TRBJ2-2, with D possibly TRBD2 on 6 matching bases. CDR1 and CDR2 (germline): MNHNS, SASEGT. Trimming took 2 bases from V and 7 from J, leaving 17 bases between them. This CDR3 contains 16 residues. The CDR3 is CASSERMGGEVGELFF. CDR3 DNA: TGTGCCAGCAGTGAAAGGATGGGGGGAGAGGTCGGGGAGCTGTTTTTT.

This clone was observed a single time. The chain employs TRBV11-2 and TRBJ2-7; TRBD2 matches 10 bases. CDR3 size: 15 residues. Germline assignment: CDR1 SGHAT and CDR2 FQNNGV. J gave up 3 bases and V 0 bases, and 2 bases lay outside the gene matches. The CDR3 region has the DNA TGTGCCAGCAGCTTAGAGGGGACTAGCGACTACGAGCAGTACTTC. Protein: CASSLEGTSDYEQYF.

This clone showed up just once. The chain joins TRBV12-3 or TRBV12-4 to TRBJ2-3, with unresolved D. The CDR3 has 11 amino acids. Trimming cost V 6 bases and J 2 bases, with 3 bases left between them. This chain's CDR3 is CASRYTDTQYF. CDR3 DNA sequence: TGTGCCAGCAGATACACAGATACGCAGTATTTT.

The V and J genes are TRBV29-1 and TRBJ1-2; 7 positions match TRBD1. The V and J ends lost 7 bases and 4 bases, in that order; junction bases with no gene match: 6. This CDR3 spans 12 amino acids. The germline V gene has CDR1 SQVTM and CDR2 ANQGSEA. CDR3 protein: CSGGRDSYGYTF. The DNA for the CDR3 is TGCAGCGGGGGCCGGGACAGCTATGGCTACACCTTC.

DNA of the CDR3: TGTGCCACCAGTGACCCGGGACTAGCGGGAGGAAATACGCAGTATTTT. Translated, it gives CATSDPGLAGGNTQYF. This chain joins TRBV24-1 and TRBJ2-3, with 15 positions matching TRBD2. The CDR3 sequence is 16 residues long. Germline V lookup: CDR1 KGHDR, CDR2 SFDVKD. The V segment lost 4 bases and the J segment 7 bases; nucleotides outside the gene matches: 5.

In this sample, this clone turned up a few times. The rearrangement joins TRBV2 to TRBJ1-4; no definite D call. Germline V lookup: CDR1 SNHLY, CDR2 FYNNEI. V lost 4 bases and J lost 8, with 17 bases in between. This CDR3 is built from 15 residues. The DNA for the CDR3 is TGTGCCAGCAGTGGACGGCATAAGGGAGGAGAAAAACTGTTTTTT. This codes for CASSGRHKGGEKLFF.

This clone appeared a single time. This chain uses TRBV24-1 with TRBJ1-3; D is unclear. V was cut by 1 base and J by 7 bases, with 4 bases left in between. Germline V gene lookup returns CDR1 KGHDR and CDR2 SFDVKD. The CDR3 length is 12 residues. This CDR3 is CATSDFMNTIYF. CDR3 DNA: TGTGCCACCAGTGATTTTATGAACACCATATATTTT.

The J gene is TRBJ1-5, the V gene TRBV6-4, with TRBD1 matching over 9 bases. Per germline, CDR1 MRHNA and CDR2 SNTAGT. This CDR3 has 15 residues. The ends lost 6 bases at V and 3 bases at J; junction bases unmatched: 6. The CDR3 bases are TGTGCCAGCAGCCCGACAGGGGGAGCCAATCAGCCCCAGCATTTT. It encodes CASSPTGGANQPQHF.

V gene TRBV12-3 or TRBV12-4 combines with J gene TRBJ1-1; the D gene is possibly TRBD1 (5 bases). This CDR3 contains 13 residues. Trimming removed 6 bases from V and 5 bases from J, with 13 bases in between. This CDR3 is CASRLSGGTEAFF. The CDR3 coding sequence is TGTGCCAGCAGGCTGTCGGGGGGGACTGAAGCTTTCTTT.

The chain has TRBV30 and TRBJ2-7; no definite D call. Trimming cost V 0 bases and J 3 bases, with 6 bases left between them. The CDR3 is 12 residues long. Per germline, CDR1 GTSNPN and CDR2 SVGIG (reference sequence). This chain's CDR3 is CAWSVADYEQYF. The CDR3 DNA sequence: TGTGCCTGGAGTGTGGCGGACTACGAGCAGTACTTC.

This clone has just a few counts. J is TRBJ2-2 and V is TRBV28; the match to TRBD2 covers 10 bases. Germline V gene sequence: CDR1 MDHEN, CDR2 SYDVKM. This CDR3 has 16 amino acids. The junction had 8 bases not matched to a gene; V was cut back by 4 bases and J by 6 bases. The CDR3 protein is CASSSPGLATPGELFF. The CDR3 DNA reads as TGTGCCAGCAGTTCCCCGGGACTAGCGACTCCCGGGGAGCTGTTTTTT.

This clone was detected a few times. V gene TRBV7-8 combines with J gene TRBJ1-1; 7 nucleotides line up with TRBD1. V trimming: 5 bases; J trimming: 1 base; junction bases outside the gene matches: 10. Germline V gives CDR1 SGHVS, CDR2 FQNEAQ. The length of the CDR3 is 16 residues. CDR3 sequence: CASSHPQDRSNTEAFF. Here the CDR3 DNA reads TGTGCCAGCAGCCACCCCCAGGACAGGTCGAACACTGAAGCTTTCTTT.

The J gene is TRBJ2-5, the V gene TRBV20-1, with D possibly matching TRBD2 (6 bases). Per the germline V gene, CDR1 is DFQATT and CDR2 is SNEGSKA (reference sequence). V gave up 3 bases and J gave up 5 bases, with 7 bases separating them. This CDR3 comprises 11 residues. The DNA for the CDR3 is TGCAGTGCTAGCGGGAGCGAGACCCAGTACTTC. It specifies CSASGSETQYF.

This rearrangement joins TRBV4-2 to TRBJ1-5, with 7 nucleotides matching TRBD1. Trimming cost V 5 bases and J 4 bases; bases outside gene matches: 5. The CDR3 covers 14 residues. The V gene's germline CDR1 is LGHNA and CDR2 YNFKEQ. As DNA, the CDR3 is TGTGCCAGCAGCTCCGACAGGGCGAATCAGCCCCAGCATTTT. Encoded protein: CASSSDRANQPQHF.

The rearrangement uses TRBV4-1 and TRBJ2-6; TRBD2 might be the D (7 bases). Germline V gene data show CDR1 as MGHRA and CDR2 as YSYEKL. The CDR3 runs to 18 residues. The ends were cut back, 0 bases at V and 2 bases at J, with 14 bases in the middle. For the CDR3, the DNA is TGCGCCAGCAGCCAAGATAAAGGGGGAGGGGCTGGGGCCAACGTCCTGACTTTC. This gives the protein CASSQDKGGGAGANVLTF.

A few counts support this clone. The chain combines TRBV5-5 with TRBJ2-3, with 9 bases fitting TRBD2. The CDR3 is 16 residues long. The germline gives CDR1 SGHKS, CDR2 YYEKEE (reference sequence). V shed 0 bases and J 2 bases; nucleotides not matched to a gene: 4. The DNA for the CDR3 is TGTGCCAGCAGCTTGGTGGGCGGGAGGGCCACAGATACGCAGTATTTT. Translated: CASSLVGGRATDTQYF.

In this sample, this clone turned up a few times. The V and J genes are TRBV5-1 and TRBJ2-1, with 10 bases matching TRBD2. Germline CDR1 reads SGHRS; CDR2 reads YFSETQ. The CDR3 length is 18 residues. The V gene end was trimmed by 4 bases and the J gene end by 0 bases; junction bases not matched to a gene: 10. CDR3 in amino acids: CASSEYSGRTSSYNEQFF. The CDR3 DNA reads as TGCGCCAGCAGCGAATATAGCGGGAGGACGAGCTCCTACAATGAGCAGTTCTTC.